This TCR beta chain is drawn from a study of blood T cell repertoires in COVID-19. Methods used by the authors: Reference gene primer amplification gave nucleated cell count estimates. Data came from immunoSEQ multiplex PCR; TCRdb stores just in-frame clones and leaves some out. That table supplies the V and J calls and clone size; D and trimming were determined from the DNA. Of 240,000 or so clones detected, 60% to 75% appear once; the ten largest clones hold approximately 3.2%. After removal of 6 bases from V and 1 base from J, the junction contained 4 bases not matched to a gene. The germline gives CDR1 PRHDT, CDR2 FYEKMQ (reference sequence). The CDR3 runs to 14 residues.

The chain uses TRBV13 and TRBJ1-1; 8 bases match TRBD1. Sample: peripheral blood. The sequence was obtained from a woman over 75 with acute or convalescent COVID-19. In DNA, the CDR3 is TGTGCCAGCAGGAAGGGGACAGGGAACACTGAAGCTTTCTTT. This encodes CASRKGTGNTEAFF.